This T cell receptor beta chain originates from a study of OX40 agonist ivuxolimab in advanced cancers. The V gene's germline CDR1 is SNHLY and CDR2 FYNNEI. This CDR3 comprises 13 residues. Between the trimmed V and J ends, which lost 8 bases and 8 bases, there was a span of 16 bases. The method was immunoSEQ multiplex PCR; TCRdb's version includes in-frame clones alone and lacks a portion of them. The sample records about 58,000 clones, 70% to 80% being singletons. The starting material was CD4+ or CD8+ T cells sorted from blood, obtained in a trial of the OX40 agonist ivuxolimab. The TCR comes from an adult with an advanced solid tumor such as melanoma, head and neck, liver or kidney cancer. The chain uses TRBV2 and TRBJ2-1, with D tentatively TRBD2 (5 bases). CDR3 sequence reads: CASRFSPGDEQFF. CDR3 nucleotide sequence: TGTGCCAGCCGATTCAGCCCCGGGGATGAGCAGTTCTTC.